A selection of T cell receptor beta chains follows, all from one sample in a study of early T cells in non-severe SARS-CoV-2 infection. In TCRdb, the 5' RACE reads were re-called with MiXCR into one record per CDR3 protein. The repertoire includes about 26,000 distinct CDR3 sequences, roughly 5% of them detected once, and roughly 4.4% sits in the top ten. Input material: whole blood. Receptor source: an adult who was a healthcare worker with PCR-confirmed SARS-CoV-2 infection or an uninfected control (not recorded which). CDR3s include the opening cysteine and the closing phenylalanine or tryptophan. Each record gives: J gene, V gene, clone size, CDR3 protein. Some rows have no size entry. The others give once, few or many, or a class for an expanded clone.

j_gene: TRBJ2-1; v_gene: TRBV21-1; abundance: many; CDR3aa: CASPTGQHNWGDVLYNEQFF
j_gene: TRBJ2-3; v_gene: TRBV20-1; abundance: many; CDR3aa: CSASRLAGGEGHTDTQYF
j_gene: TRBJ2-1; v_gene: TRBV4-3; abundance: many; CDR3aa: CASSPTPGGGPYNEQFF
j_gene: TRBJ1-6; v_gene: TRBV2; abundance: many; CDR3aa: CASTEELSAVNSPLHF
j_gene: TRBJ2-3; v_gene: TRBV7-8; abundance: many; CDR3aa: CASSSRTGITDTQYF
j_gene: TRBJ2-3; v_gene: TRBV5-1; abundance: many; CDR3aa: CASSLLGGSKYTDTQYF
j_gene: TRBJ1-1; v_gene: TRBV7-8; abundance: NA; CDR3aa: CASSLVVDRAETEAFF
j_gene: TRBJ2-3; v_gene: TRBV7-9; abundance: many; CDR3aa: CASSLMVAGGDTQYF
j_gene: TRBJ1-5; v_gene: TRBV7-9; abundance: many; CDR3aa: CASSQQGQGRSGNQPQHF
j_gene: TRBJ2-3; v_gene: TRBV20-1; abundance: medium-sized; CDR3aa: CSASPSSGREITDTQYF
j_gene: TRBJ1-1; v_gene: TRBV20-1; abundance: many; CDR3aa: CSAPVPFGTEAFF
j_gene: TRBJ2-3; v_gene: TRBV24-1; abundance: many; CDR3aa: CATSGLAGYTDTQYF
j_gene: TRBJ2-3; v_gene: TRBV14; abundance: medium-sized; CDR3aa: CASSPYRSSSTDTQYF
j_gene: TRBJ1-1; v_gene: TRBV4-3; abundance: many; CDR3aa: CASSQDHGSNTEAFF
j_gene: TRBJ2-1; v_gene: TRBV11-2; abundance: medium-sized; CDR3aa: CASSPSPTRDEQFF
j_gene: TRBJ2-1; v_gene: TRBV12-5; abundance: many; CDR3aa: CASGLVVSGRAQSSSYNEQFF
j_gene: TRBJ1-1; v_gene: TRBV20-1; abundance: few; CDR3aa: CSASLAQGKTEAFF
j_gene: TRBJ2-1; v_gene: TRBV2; abundance: few; CDR3aa: CASSALRGSYNEQFF
j_gene: TRBJ2-7; v_gene: TRBV7-2; abundance: many; CDR3aa: CASSRTGTSYEQYF
j_gene: TRBJ1-1; v_gene: TRBV20-1; abundance: many; CDR3aa: CSARDSQAVNTEAFF
j_gene: TRBJ2-2; v_gene: TRBV7-6; abundance: many; CDR3aa: CASSHGASTGELFF
j_gene: TRBJ2-7; v_gene: TRBV11-2; abundance: many; CDR3aa: CASSLEGLAFFEQYF
j_gene: TRBJ1-3; v_gene: TRBV20-1; abundance: few; CDR3aa: CSAEQGRSSGNTIYF
j_gene: TRBJ2-3; v_gene: TRBV7-2; abundance: many; CDR3aa: CASSLGLATDTQYF
j_gene: TRBJ2-7; v_gene: TRBV5-1; abundance: NA; CDR3aa: CASSLDYRSYEQYF
j_gene: TRBJ2-3; v_gene: TRBV6-5; abundance: many; CDR3aa: CASSYSTPLTDTQYF
j_gene: TRBJ2-7; v_gene: TRBV7-6; abundance: many; CDR3aa: CASSQFTSGLNSSYEQYF
j_gene: TRBJ2-3; v_gene: TRBV5-1; abundance: few; CDR3aa: CASTPLGGRGDTQYF
j_gene: TRBJ2-7; v_gene: TRBV10-2; abundance: few; CDR3aa: CASSVLTRLSFGYEQYF
j_gene: TRBJ2-7; v_gene: TRBV20-1; abundance: once; CDR3aa: CSARDPGQGHEQYF
j_gene: TRBJ2-1; v_gene: TRBV24-1; abundance: many; CDR3aa: CATSDLGQGLSSYNEQFF
j_gene: TRBJ2-1; v_gene: TRBV7-2; abundance: many; CDR3aa: CASSLDTSGRAHEQFF
j_gene: TRBJ1-1; v_gene: TRBV6-1; abundance: many; CDR3aa: CASSERRHEAFF
j_gene: TRBJ2-3; v_gene: TRBV24-1; abundance: many; CDR3aa: CATSDVTSGSTDTQYF
j_gene: TRBJ2-7; v_gene: TRBV7-9; abundance: few; CDR3aa: CASSLGLSSSYEQYF
j_gene: TRBJ2-2; v_gene: TRBV5-4; abundance: many; CDR3aa: CASRVDGGKSGELFF
j_gene: TRBJ2-5; v_gene: TRBV5-1; abundance: many; CDR3aa: CASSFGQGGETQYF
j_gene: TRBJ2-1; v_gene: TRBV6-5; abundance: NA; CDR3aa: CASRLTGTGLYNEQFF
j_gene: TRBJ1-1; v_gene: TRBV10-2; abundance: many; CDR3aa: CASSEAQGFTEAFF
j_gene: TRBJ1-2; v_gene: TRBV9; abundance: many; CDR3aa: CASSGMTDNYGYTF
j_gene: TRBJ1-2; v_gene: TRBV29-1; abundance: large; CDR3aa: CSVDQGANGYTF
j_gene: TRBJ1-1; v_gene: TRBV10-3; abundance: many; CDR3aa: CAISGNDGAEAFF
j_gene: TRBJ2-5; v_gene: TRBV20-1; abundance: many; CDR3aa: CSAALAGDEAETQYF